This paragraph covers one TCR beta chain sequence. Its antigen specificity is not known. This entry comes from a study of T cells expressing NK-cell markers (dated by TCRdb to 2020 to 2021). Regarding the complete study: Three sorted T-cell subsets (CD3+CD56+NKG2C+, CD3+CD56+NKG2C- and CD3+CD56-NKG2C+) from fewer than 10 donors had their TCR beta-chain repertoires profiled. Seven of the eight sequenced donors were HCMV-seropositive and one was HCMV-seronegative. All eight donors whose samples were sequenced were randomly selected healthy volunteers, three of them men and five women. Illumina HiSeq 2000/2500, MiSeq or NextSeq was used to sequence libraries as 2 x 150 bp reads.

The CDR3 holds 14 amino acids from the cysteine to the phenylalanine. No DNA sequence is on record. The germline V gene (reference sequence) specifies DFQATT as CDR1 and SNEGSKA as CDR2. A commercial ELISA kit detecting HCMV-specific IgG in serum was used to determine HCMV serostatus. Ficoll density gradient centrifugation was used to isolate peripheral blood mononuclear cells from blood. TCRdb shows the sequencer as Illumina HiSeq 2000. TCR beta cDNA libraries were prepared using 5'RACE template switching, which introduced a universal primer site and unique molecular identifiers. Priming for cDNA synthesis came from the TCR beta constant segment, and two successive PCR amplification steps followed. The original pipeline was this. Reads were demultiplexed and grouped by UMI with MIGEC, and clonotypes were assembled and quantified with MiTCR. To exclude erroneous sequences, any TCR cDNA sequence not supported by at least two reads was discarded. The tcR package was used for downstream repertoire analysis, and clonotypes were matched across fractions by CDR3 nucleotide sequence plus V segment. VDJmatch was used to annotate antigen specificity against VDJdb, with one amino acid substitution in CDR3 allowed. TCRdb reprocessed the sequencing reads and holds a single record per CDR3 protein sequence, with no DNA. The V and J calls and clone size are TCRdb's, not the authors'. In this sample's table one finds 400,000 to 500,000 distinct CDR3 sequences. The ten top clones hold 7.3% of the sample.

The investigation overall reported the following: Those dominant clonotypes were again the most abundant among CD3+CD56-NKG2C+ cells in several donors, at roughly 25-65%. Whether the expanded NKG2C-expressing T cell clones were specific for HCMV antigens was left unclear. In roughly six donors, the dominant CD3+CD56+NKG2C+ clonotypes ranked among the top 10 CD8+ clonotypes, making up 1.0-7.0% of CD8+ T cells.

The receptor comes from a woman between 18 and 69 years old in good health. The sequenced sample consisted of blood T cells: a sorted CD56 or NKG2C T cell subset, CD4+ or CD8+ T cells, or bulk PBMC T cells (not recorded which). Recombination connected TRBV20-1 to TRBJ2-5; TCRdb gives TRBD2 as the D gene, but with no DNA this cannot be confirmed. The CDR3 has the sequence CSARLAGGKETQCF.